This T cell receptor (beta chain) was profiled in a study of cytomegalovirus exposure and HLA in healthy donors. Using immunoSEQ multiplex PCR, the repertoire was profiled, and TCRdb retains in-frame clones only, with some absent. Of roughly 100,000 clones listed, roughly 86% are singletons. Details on this clone: Its antigen remains unidentified.

Points from the study as a whole: The investigators catalogued 150 or so TCR beta chains as cytomegalovirus-associated.

Sample: PBMCs. This sequence was found in a woman aged 18 to 35 in good health and CMV-seropositive.

CDR3 coding DNA: TGTGCCAGCACAATGGGGGGACTCTATGGCTACACCTTC. Its protein is CASTMGGLYGYTF. The chain joins TRBV2 to TRBJ1-2, with D perhaps TRBD1 (5 bases). The CDR3 consists of 13 residues. Trimming cost V 7 bases and J 4 bases, with 13 bases left between them. CDR1 SNHLY and CDR2 FYNNEI come from the germline V gene.